This TCR beta chain appears in the sequencing data of a study of T cell changes during pregnancy in multiple sclerosis. CDR1 and CDR2 from the germline V gene are GTSNPN and SVGIG (reference sequence). J lost 1 base, V lost 3 bases, and 4 bases had no gene match. This CDR3 has 15 residues. Profiling relied on immunoSEQ multiplex PCR, and the TCRdb table lists in-frame clones only, not all of them. This table has around 34,000 clones, 75% to 95% appearing once. Sequencing used CD8+ T cells from peripheral blood mononuclear cells, obtained before pregnancy. The receptor comes from a female donor with multiple sclerosis, enrolled in a pregnancy study. The chain is built from TRBV30 and TRBJ2-1, with TRBD2 matching 9 bases. CDR3 region: CAWRFLAGSYNEQFF. CDR3 sequence (DNA): TGTGCCTGGAGGTTTCTAGCGGGGTCCTACAATGAGCAGTTCTTC.